Sequencing of this T cell receptor beta chain was carried out in a study of T cell repertoires in cytomegalovirus infection. Study context: In public TCR beta signatures, there were indications of both CMV infection and matching HLA type. Study findings and constraints: Ex vivo responses were dominated by HLA-C-restricted CMV-specific TCR beta clonotypes.

Many counts were recorded for this clonotype. Antigen: not known. Germline V CDR1 and CDR2: SGHAT, FQNNGV. The CDR3 is 22 amino acids. V trimming: 7 bases; J trimming: 1 base; junction bases outside the gene matches: 22. From the reads, TCRdb called clonotypes with MiXCR, one entry per CDR3 protein. The sample includes approximately 100,000 distinct CDR3 sequences, under 55% of them seen just once. The gene calls are TRBV11-2 and TRBJ2-1; 13 nucleotides line up with TRBD2. The TCR was taken from a human donor in good health (CMV status not recorded). Some clones in this sample may be carry-over from other donors' samples. The input for sequencing was CD8+ T cells from cultured PBMCs, taken from culture after CMV antigen stimulation. This CDR3 reads CASNSLGGESGTSGASYNEQFF. The CDR3 region has the DNA TGTGCCAGCAACTCTCTCGGGGGGGAGAGTGGGACTAGCGGGGCTTCCTACAATGAGCAGTTCTTC.